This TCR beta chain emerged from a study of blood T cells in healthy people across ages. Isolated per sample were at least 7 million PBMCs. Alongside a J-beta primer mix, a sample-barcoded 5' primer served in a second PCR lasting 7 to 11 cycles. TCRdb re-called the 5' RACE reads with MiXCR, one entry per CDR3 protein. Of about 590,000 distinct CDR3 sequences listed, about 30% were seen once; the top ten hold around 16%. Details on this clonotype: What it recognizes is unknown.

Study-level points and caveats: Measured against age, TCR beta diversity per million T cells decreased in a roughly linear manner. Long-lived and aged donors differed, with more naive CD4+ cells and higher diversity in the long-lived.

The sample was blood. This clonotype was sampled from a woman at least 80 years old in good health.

DNA of the CDR3: TGTGCCAGCAGCTTAGCCAGGACAGGGTGGGACGAGCAGTACTTC. Protein: CASSLARTGWDEQYF. The genes are TRBV7-2 and TRBJ2-7; 8 bases line up with TRBD1. CDR1 is SGHTA and CDR2 is FQGNSA in the germline V gene. This CDR3 has 15 residues. Unmatched junction bases numbered 6, after V lost 0 bases and J lost 5 bases.